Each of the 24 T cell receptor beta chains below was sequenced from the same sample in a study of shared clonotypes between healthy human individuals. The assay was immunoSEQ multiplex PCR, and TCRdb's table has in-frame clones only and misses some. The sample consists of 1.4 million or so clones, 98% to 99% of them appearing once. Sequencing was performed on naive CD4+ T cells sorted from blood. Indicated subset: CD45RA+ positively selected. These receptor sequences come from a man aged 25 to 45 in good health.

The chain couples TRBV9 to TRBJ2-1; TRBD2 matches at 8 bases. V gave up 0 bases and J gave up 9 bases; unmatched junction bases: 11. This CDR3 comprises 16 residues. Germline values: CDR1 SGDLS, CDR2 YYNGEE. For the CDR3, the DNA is TGTGCCAGCAGCGTAGATCCAGCGGGAGAAACGGGTGAGCAGTTCTTC. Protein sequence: CASSVDPAGETGEQFF.

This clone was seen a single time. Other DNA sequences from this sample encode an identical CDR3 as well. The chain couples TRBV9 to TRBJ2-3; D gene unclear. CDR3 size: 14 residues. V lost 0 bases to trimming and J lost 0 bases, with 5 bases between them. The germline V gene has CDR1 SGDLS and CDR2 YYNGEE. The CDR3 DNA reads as TGTGCCAGCAGCGTAGCTGGTAGCACAGATACGCAGTATTTT. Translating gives CASSVAGSTDTQYF.

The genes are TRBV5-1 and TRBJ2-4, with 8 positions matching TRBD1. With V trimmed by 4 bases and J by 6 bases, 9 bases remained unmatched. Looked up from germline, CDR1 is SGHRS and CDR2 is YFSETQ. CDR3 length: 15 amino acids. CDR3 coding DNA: TGCGCCAGCAGCCCGGACGCAGGGGGCGCAAACATTCAGTACTTC. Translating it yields CASSPDAGGANIQYF.

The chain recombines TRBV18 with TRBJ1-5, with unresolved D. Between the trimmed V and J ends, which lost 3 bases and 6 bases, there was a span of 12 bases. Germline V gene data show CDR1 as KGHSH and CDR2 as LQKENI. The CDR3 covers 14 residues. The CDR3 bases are TGTGCCAGCTCACCCTCCGCACGGAGTCAGCCCCAGCATTTT. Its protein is CASSPSARSQPQHF.

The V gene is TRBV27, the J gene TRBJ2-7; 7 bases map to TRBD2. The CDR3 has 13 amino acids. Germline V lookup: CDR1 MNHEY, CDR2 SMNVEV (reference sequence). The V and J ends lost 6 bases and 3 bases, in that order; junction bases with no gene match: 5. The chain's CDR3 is CASSGLDNYEQYF. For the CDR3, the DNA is TGTGCCAGCAGCGGACTAGACAACTACGAGCAGTACTTC.

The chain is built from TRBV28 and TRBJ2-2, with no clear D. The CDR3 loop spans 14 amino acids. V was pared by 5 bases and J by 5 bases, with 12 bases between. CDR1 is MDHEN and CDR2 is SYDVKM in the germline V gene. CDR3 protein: CASSATTPTGELFF. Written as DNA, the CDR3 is TGTGCCAGCAGTGCGACAACCCCAACCGGGGAGCTGTTTTTT.

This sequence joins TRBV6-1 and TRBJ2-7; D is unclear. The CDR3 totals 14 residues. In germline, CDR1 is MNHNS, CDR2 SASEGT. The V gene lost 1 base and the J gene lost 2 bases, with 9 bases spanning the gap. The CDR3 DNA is TGTGCCAGCAGTGAAGGCCGGACCACCTACGAGCAGTACTTC. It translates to CASSEGRTTYEQYF.

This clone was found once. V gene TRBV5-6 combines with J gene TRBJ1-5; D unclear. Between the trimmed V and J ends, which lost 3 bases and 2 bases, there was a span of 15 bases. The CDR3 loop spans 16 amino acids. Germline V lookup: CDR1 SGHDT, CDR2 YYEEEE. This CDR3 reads CASSSHRGFGNQPQHF. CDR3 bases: TGTGCCAGCAGCTCCCACCGTGGTTTCGGCAATCAGCCCCAGCATTTT.

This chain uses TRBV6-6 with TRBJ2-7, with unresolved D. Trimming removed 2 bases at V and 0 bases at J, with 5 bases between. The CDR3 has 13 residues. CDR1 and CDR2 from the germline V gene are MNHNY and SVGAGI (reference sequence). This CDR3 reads CASSYPTSYEQYF. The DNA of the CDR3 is TGTGCCAGCAGTTACCCCACCTCCTACGAGCAGTACTTC.

This CDR3 is CASRPDSYEQYF. The CDR3 coding sequence is TGTGCCAGCAGACCGGACAGCTACGAGCAGTACTTC. The rearrangement links TRBV6-5 to TRBJ2-7; a weak D match, TRBD1 (6 bases). Between the trimmed V and J ends, which lost 6 bases and 3 bases, there was a span of 9 bases. CDR3 length: 12 residues. Germline V CDR1 and CDR2: MNHEY, SVGAGI.

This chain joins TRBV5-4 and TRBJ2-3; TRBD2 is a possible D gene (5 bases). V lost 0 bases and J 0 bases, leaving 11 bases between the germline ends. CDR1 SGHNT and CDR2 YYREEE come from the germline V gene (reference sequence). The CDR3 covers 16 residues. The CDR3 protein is CASSLVGRRSTDTQYF. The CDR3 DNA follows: TGTGCCAGCAGCTTGGTGGGGAGAAGAAGCACAGATACGCAGTATTTT.

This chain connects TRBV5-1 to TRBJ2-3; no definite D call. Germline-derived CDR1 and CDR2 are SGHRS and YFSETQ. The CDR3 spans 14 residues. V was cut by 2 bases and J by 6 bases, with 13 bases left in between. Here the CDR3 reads CASSFRSTGDTQYF. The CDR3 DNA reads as TGCGCCAGCAGCTTCCGCTCGACTGGGGATACGCAGTATTTT.

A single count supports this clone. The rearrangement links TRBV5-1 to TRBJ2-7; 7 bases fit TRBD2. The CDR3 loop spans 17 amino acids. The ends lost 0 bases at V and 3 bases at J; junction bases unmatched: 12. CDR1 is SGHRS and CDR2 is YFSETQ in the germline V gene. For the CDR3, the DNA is TGCGCCAGCAGCTTGGGTATGCTAGCGGAGCTGAACTACGAGCAGTACTTC. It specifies CASSLGMLAELNYEQYF. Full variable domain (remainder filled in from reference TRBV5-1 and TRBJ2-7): KAGVTQTPRYLIKTRGQQVTLSCSPISGHRSVSWYQQTPGQGLQFLFEYFSETQRNKGNFPGRFSGRQFSNSRSEMNVSTLELGDSALYLCASSLGMLAELNYEQYFGPGTRLTVT.

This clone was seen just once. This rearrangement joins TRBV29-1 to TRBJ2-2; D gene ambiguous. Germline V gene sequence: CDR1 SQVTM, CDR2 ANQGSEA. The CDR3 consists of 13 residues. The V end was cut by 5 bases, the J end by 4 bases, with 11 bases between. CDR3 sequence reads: CSVFMGPTGELFF. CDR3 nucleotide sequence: TGCAGCGTTTTCATGGGCCCCACCGGGGAGCTGTTTTTT.

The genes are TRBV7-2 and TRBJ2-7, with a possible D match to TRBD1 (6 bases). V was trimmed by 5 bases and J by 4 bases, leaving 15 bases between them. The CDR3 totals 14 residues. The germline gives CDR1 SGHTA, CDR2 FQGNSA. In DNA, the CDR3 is TGTGCCAGCAGCCAAGGGGGAGTGAGGTACGAGCAGTACTTC. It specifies CASSQGGVRYEQYF.

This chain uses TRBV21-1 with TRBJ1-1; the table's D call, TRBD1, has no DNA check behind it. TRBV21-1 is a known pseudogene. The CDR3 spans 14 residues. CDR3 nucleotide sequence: TGTGCCAGCAGCAAAAGAGACAGGGGGTGGGCGGGGTTCTTT. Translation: CASSKRDRGWAGFF.

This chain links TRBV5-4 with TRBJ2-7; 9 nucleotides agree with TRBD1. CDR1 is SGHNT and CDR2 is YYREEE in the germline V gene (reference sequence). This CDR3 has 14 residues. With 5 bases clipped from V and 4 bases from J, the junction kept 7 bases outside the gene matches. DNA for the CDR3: TGTGCCAGCAGACCCGGGACAGGGAAGTACGAGCAGTACTTC. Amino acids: CASRPGTGKYEQYF.

The CDR3 sequence is CASSLAGYGYTF. The CDR3 bases are TGTGCCAGCAGCTTGGCCGGGTATGGCTACACCTTC. The V gene is TRBV5-5, the J gene TRBJ1-2, with D hard to call. Per the germline V gene, CDR1 is SGHKS and CDR2 is YYEKEE (reference sequence). The ends were cut back, 0 bases at V and 5 bases at J, with 5 bases in the middle. The CDR3 consists of 12 residues.

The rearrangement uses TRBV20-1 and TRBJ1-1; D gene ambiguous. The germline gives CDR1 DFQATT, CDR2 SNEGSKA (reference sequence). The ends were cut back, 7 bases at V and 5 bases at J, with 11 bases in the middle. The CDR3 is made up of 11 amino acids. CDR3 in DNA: TGCAGTGTGTTGAGGGCTACTGAAGCTTTCTTT. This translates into CSVLRATEAFF.

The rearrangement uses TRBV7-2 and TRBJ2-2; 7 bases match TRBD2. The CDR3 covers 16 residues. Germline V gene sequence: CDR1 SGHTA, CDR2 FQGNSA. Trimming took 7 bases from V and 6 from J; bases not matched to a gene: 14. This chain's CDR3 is CASTWDYGFESGELFF. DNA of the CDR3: TGTGCCAGCACTTGGGACTACGGGTTTGAATCCGGGGAGCTGTTTTTT.

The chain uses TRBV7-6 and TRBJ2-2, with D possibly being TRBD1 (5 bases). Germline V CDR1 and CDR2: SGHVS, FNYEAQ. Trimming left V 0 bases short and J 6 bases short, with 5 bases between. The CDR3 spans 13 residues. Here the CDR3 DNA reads TGTGCCAGCAGCTTAGCAGGGGCCGGGGAGCTGTTTTTT. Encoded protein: CASSLAGAGELFF.

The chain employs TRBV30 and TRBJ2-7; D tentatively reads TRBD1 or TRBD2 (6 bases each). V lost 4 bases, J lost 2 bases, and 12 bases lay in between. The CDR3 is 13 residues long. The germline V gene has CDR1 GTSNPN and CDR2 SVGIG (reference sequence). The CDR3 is CAWTGAGAYEQYF. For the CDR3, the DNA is TGTGCCTGGACGGGGGCAGGGGCCTACGAGCAGTACTTC. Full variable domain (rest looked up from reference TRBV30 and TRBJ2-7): SQTIHQWPATLVQPVGSPLSLECTVEGTSNPNLYWYRQAAGRGLQLLFYSVGIGQISSEVPQNLSASRPQDRQFILSSKKLLLSDSGFYLCAWTGAGAYEQYFGPGTRLTVT.

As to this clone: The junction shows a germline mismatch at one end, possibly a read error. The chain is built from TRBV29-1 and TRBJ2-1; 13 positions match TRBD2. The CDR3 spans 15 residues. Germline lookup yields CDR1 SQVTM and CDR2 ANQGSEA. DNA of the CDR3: TGCAGCGTAGAAGCACTAGCGGGGGGGCGGAATGAGCAGTTCTTC. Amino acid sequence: CSVEALAGGRNEQFF.

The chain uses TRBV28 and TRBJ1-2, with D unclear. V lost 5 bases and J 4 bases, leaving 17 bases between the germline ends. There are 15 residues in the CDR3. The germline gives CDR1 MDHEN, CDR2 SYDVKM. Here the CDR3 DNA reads TGTGCCAGCAGTCCAGGCGGGCAGGCCCTCTATGGCTACACCTTC. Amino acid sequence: CASSPGGQALYGYTF.